These 13 T cell receptor beta chains came from one sample sequenced in a study of cytomegalovirus exposure and HLA in healthy donors. Vbeta (60) and Jbeta (13) primers were used in the PCR. The method was immunoSEQ multiplex PCR; TCRdb's version includes in-frame clones alone and lacks a portion of them. This sample has roughly 97,000 clones; around 81% occur once, and the top ten carry under 5.5%. The sequenced sample was PBMCs. The origin of the receptors is a man aged 35 to 55 in good health and CMV-seropositive.

This chain uses TRBV7-9 with TRBJ1-5; D is uncertain. The V gene's germline CDR1 is SEHNR and CDR2 FQNEAQ (reference sequence). Trimming took off 4 bases at V and 7 bases at J, with 8 bases between the two ends. This CDR3 has 12 amino acids. CDR3 in DNA: TGTGCCAGCAGCTCCCAGTTCCAGCCCCAGCATTTT. Translation gives CASSSQFQPQHF.

This clone has a handful of counts. Other DNA sequences from this sample encode an identical CDR3 as well. The chain links TRBV7-9 to TRBJ1-3, with 9 nucleotides matching TRBD1. This CDR3 has 15 residues. After removal of 2 bases from V and 2 bases from J, the junction contained 1 base not matched to a gene. The germline V gene has CDR1 SEHNR and CDR2 FQNEAQ (reference sequence). DNA of the CDR3: TGTGCCAGCAGCTTAAACAGGGGGCCTGGAAACACCATATATTTT. This codes for CASSLNRGPGNTIYF.

This clone was counted a single time. This sequence joins TRBV9 and TRBJ2-3, with TRBD2 identical over 7 bases. Trimming removed 0 bases from V and 4 bases from J; junction bases left unmatched: 2. Germline V lookup: CDR1 SGDLS, CDR2 YYNGEE. The CDR3 runs 14 residues. In DNA, the CDR3 is TGTGCCAGCAGCGTAGGCGGGAGAGCAGATACGCAGTATTTT. Amino acid sequence: CASSVGGRADTQYF.

This clone appeared once. The gene calls are TRBV5-1 and TRBJ2-7; possibly TRBD2 for D (5 bases). The length of the CDR3 is 14 residues. Germline V gene sequence: CDR1 SGHRS, CDR2 YFSETQ. Deletions cut 1 base from V and 3 bases from J, with 11 bases between. The CDR3 coding sequence is TGCGCCAGCAGCTTGCAAGGAGGAGGCTACGAGCAGTACTTC. It specifies CASSLQGGGYEQYF.

The chain is built from TRBV18 and TRBJ1-1; TRBD1 agrees at 9 bases. This CDR3 is 15 amino acids long. CDR1 is KGHSH, CDR2 LQKENI, per germline. V shed 3 bases and J 1 base; nucleotides not matched to a gene: 3. The CDR3 protein is CASSPRTGANTEAFF. In DNA form, the CDR3 reads TGTGCCAGCTCACCTCGGACAGGGGCGAACACTGAAGCTTTCTTT.

This chain connects TRBV7-9 to TRBJ1-2; a possible D gene is TRBD1 (5 bases). The germline V gene has CDR1 SEHNR and CDR2 FQNEAQ (reference sequence). V was clipped by 5 bases and J by 6 bases, with 16 bases between them. This CDR3 comprises 14 residues. Here the CDR3 reads CASSALAGQDGYTF. The CDR3 coding sequence is TGTGCCAGCAGCGCGTTAGCGGGGCAGGATGGCTACACCTTC.

The genes are TRBV19 and TRBJ1-1; a possible D gene is TRBD1 (5 bases). V was shortened by 5 bases and J by 5 bases, with 18 bases between the two germline ends. The CDR3 runs to 15 residues. CDR1 and CDR2 from the germline V gene are LNHDA and SQIVND (reference sequence). The CDR3 sequence: CASSLTSGVGTEAFF. The CDR3 bases are TGTGCCAGTAGTCTCACATCGGGGGTAGGGACTGAAGCTTTCTTT.

The V gene is TRBV6-1, the J gene TRBJ1-2; D is perhaps TRBD1 (5 bases). The CDR3 is made up of 13 amino acids. Germline lookup yields CDR1 MNHNS and CDR2 SASEGT. Trimming shortened V by 1 base and J by 6 bases, and 9 bases separated the two germline ends. Here the CDR3 reads CASSEGWGDGYTF. CDR3 nucleotides: TGTGCCAGCAGTGAAGGTTGGGGCGATGGCTACACCTTC.

The V and J genes are TRBV19 and TRBJ2-7; D is perhaps TRBD2 (6 bases). The CDR3 has 16 residues. V lost 0 bases to trimming and J lost 4 bases, with 16 bases between them. CDR1 and CDR2 from the germline V gene are LNHDA and SQIVND (reference sequence). The CDR3 here is CASSIDPGAGNYEQYF. For the CDR3, the DNA is TGTGCCAGTAGTATAGACCCAGGAGCGGGTAATTACGAGCAGTACTTC.

This clone was counted between two and nine times. V gene TRBV10-2 combines with J gene TRBJ2-2; 14 bases fit TRBD2. In germline, CDR1 is WSHSY, CDR2 SAAADI. J gave up 7 bases and V 6 bases, and 7 bases lay outside the gene matches. The CDR3 is 16 residues long. Here the CDR3 reads CASRATSGRANGELFF. The CDR3 DNA sequence: TGCGCCAGCAGGGCGACTAGCGGGAGGGCCAACGGGGAGCTGTTTTTT.

A few counts support this clone. The chain combines TRBV5-4 with TRBJ1-1; 7 bases fit TRBD1. Germline CDR1 SGHNT, CDR2 YYREEE (reference sequence). This CDR3 is 12 amino acids long. Losses at the gene ends were 4 bases for V and 11 bases for J; bases not matched to a gene: 8. The DNA for the CDR3 is TGTGCCAGCAGCACCGACAGGGTTGGGGCTTTCTTT. Amino acids: CASSTDRVGAFF.

This clone was found once. The V and J genes are TRBV28 and TRBJ1-6; D is perhaps TRBD1 (5 bases). V lost 2 bases to trimming and J lost 2 bases, with 7 bases between them. Germline CDR1 reads MDHEN; CDR2 reads SYDVKM. There are 15 residues in the CDR3. The chain's CDR3 is CASSLTGAYNSPLHF. Here the CDR3 DNA reads TGTGCCAGCAGTTTAACGGGGGCCTATAATTCACCCCTCCACTTT.

This chain uses TRBV5-4 with TRBJ2-1; 11 positions match TRBD2. J lost 8 bases, V lost 0 bases, and 13 bases had no gene match. The CDR3 extends over 18 amino acids. Germline CDR1 is SGHNT and CDR2 is YYREEE (reference sequence). The CDR3 nucleotides read TGTGCCAGCAGCTTGGGCACTAGCGGGAGTCAGCGTAATGATGAGCAGTTCTTC. Encoded protein: CASSLGTSGSQRNDEQFF.